What follows are 6 T cell receptor beta chains derived from one specimen sequenced in a study of technical replicates of blood from a few donors. Sequenced by immunoSEQ multiplex PCR; TCRdb stores in-frame clones only, minus some. The repertoire holds 70,000 to 90,000 clones, with roughly 94% as singletons. Sequencing was performed on T cells isolated from PBMCs. The receptor source for this set is a human donor in good health.

The chain employs TRBV10-3 and TRBJ2-7, with a tentative D call TRBD2 (5 bases). The CDR3 loop spans 14 amino acids. The V gene's germline CDR1 is ENHRY and CDR2 SYGVKD. Trimming removed 2 bases at V and 3 bases at J, with 11 bases between. The DNA of the CDR3 is TGTGCCATCAGTGAGATTAGCGAAAGCTACGAGCAGTACTTC. Its protein is CAISEISESYEQYF.

This rearrangement joins TRBV30 to TRBJ1-4, with TRBD1 as a possible D gene (5 bases). Trimming took off 5 bases at V and 2 bases at J, with 12 bases between the two ends. The CDR3 loop spans 14 amino acids. CDR1 and CDR2 (germline): GTSNPN, SVGIG (reference sequence). CDR3 sequence reads: CAWGGTDTNEKLFF. DNA for the CDR3: TGTGCCTGGGGGGGGACGGATACTAATGAAAAACTGTTTTTT.

This clone was detected only once. The V gene is TRBV27, the J gene TRBJ2-7; a weak D match, TRBD1 (6 bases). Trimming left V 1 base short and J 1 base short, with 8 bases between. The germline CDR1 and CDR2 sequences are MNHEY and SMNVEV (reference sequence). The CDR3 is made up of 14 amino acids. CDR3 residues: CASSLLGGSYEQYF. The CDR3, as DNA: TGTGCCAGCAGTTTATTAGGGGGTTCCTACGAGCAGTACTTC.

The genes are TRBV25-1 and TRBJ1-2, with TRBD1 matching 9 bases. This CDR3 spans 14 amino acids. Germline V CDR1 and CDR2: MGHDK, SYGVNS. The ends lost 5 bases at V and 4 bases at J; junction bases unmatched: 5. The CDR3 here is CASSWTGDAYGYTF. CDR3 bases: TGTGCCAGCAGTTGGACAGGGGACGCCTATGGCTACACCTTC.

This clone was observed once. The rearrangement joins TRBV4-3 to TRBJ2-1; 7 positions match TRBD2. Germline V gene lookup returns CDR1 LGHNA and CDR2 YSLEER. The trim removed 5 bases at V and 9 bases at J, leaving 7 bases unmatched. The CDR3 consists of 13 residues. The CDR3 DNA follows: TGCGCCAGCAGCTCAACTAGCGTCGGTGAGCAGTTCTTC. The encoded protein is CASSSTSVGEQFF.

This clone was found once. The chain is built from TRBV7-2 and TRBJ2-3; D is undetermined. Germline loops: CDR1 SGHTA, CDR2 FQGNSA. The V end was cut by 1 base, the J end by 0 bases, with 5 bases between. The CDR3 is made up of 14 amino acids. In DNA form, the CDR3 reads TGTGCCAGCAGCTTAGTACGGAGCACAGATACGCAGTATTTT. Its translation is CASSLVRSTDTQYF.